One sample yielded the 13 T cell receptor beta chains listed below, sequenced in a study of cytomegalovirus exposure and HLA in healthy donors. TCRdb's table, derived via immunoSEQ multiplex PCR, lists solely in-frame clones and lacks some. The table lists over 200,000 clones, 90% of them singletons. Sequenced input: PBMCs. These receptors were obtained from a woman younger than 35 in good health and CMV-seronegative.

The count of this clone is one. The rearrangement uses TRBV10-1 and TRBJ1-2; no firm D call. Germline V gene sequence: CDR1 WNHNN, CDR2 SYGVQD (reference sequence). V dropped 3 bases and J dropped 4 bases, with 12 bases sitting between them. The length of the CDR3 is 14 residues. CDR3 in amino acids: CASSEETYGYGYTF. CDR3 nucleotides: TGCGCCAGCAGTGAAGAGACATACGGCTATGGCTACACCTTC.

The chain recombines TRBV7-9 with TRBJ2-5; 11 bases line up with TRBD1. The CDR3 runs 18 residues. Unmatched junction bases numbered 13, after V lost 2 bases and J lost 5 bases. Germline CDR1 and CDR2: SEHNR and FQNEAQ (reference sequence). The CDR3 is CASSLQPVVDRGRETQYF. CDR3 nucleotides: TGTGCCAGCAGCTTACAGCCCGTGGTGGACAGGGGGCGGGAGACCCAGTACTTC.

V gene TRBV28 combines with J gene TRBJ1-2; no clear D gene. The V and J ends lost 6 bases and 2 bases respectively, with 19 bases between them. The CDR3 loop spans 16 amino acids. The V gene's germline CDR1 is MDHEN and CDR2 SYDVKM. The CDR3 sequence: CASSQTYRSSNYGYTF. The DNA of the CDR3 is TGTGCCAGCAGCCAAACCTACCGGTCCTCCAACTATGGCTACACCTTC.

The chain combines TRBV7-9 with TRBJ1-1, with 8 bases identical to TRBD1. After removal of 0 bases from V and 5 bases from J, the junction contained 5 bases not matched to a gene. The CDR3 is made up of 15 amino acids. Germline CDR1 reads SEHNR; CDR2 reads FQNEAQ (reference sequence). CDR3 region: CASSLAQGASTEAFF. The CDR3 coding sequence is TGTGCCAGCAGCTTAGCCCAGGGGGCGAGTACTGAAGCTTTCTTT.

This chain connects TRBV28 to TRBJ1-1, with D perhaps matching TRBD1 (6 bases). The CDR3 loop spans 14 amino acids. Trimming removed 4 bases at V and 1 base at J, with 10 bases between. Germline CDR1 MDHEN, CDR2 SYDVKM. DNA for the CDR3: TGTGCCAGCAGTTCCTTACAGGGGAACACTGAAGCTTTCTTT. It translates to CASSSLQGNTEAFF.

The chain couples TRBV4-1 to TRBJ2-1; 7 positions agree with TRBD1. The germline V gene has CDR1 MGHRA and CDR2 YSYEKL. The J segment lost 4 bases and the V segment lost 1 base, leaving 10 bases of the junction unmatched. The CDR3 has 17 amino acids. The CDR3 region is CASSQVVSRGPYNEQFF. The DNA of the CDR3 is TGCGCCAGCAGCCAAGTTGTAAGTAGGGGGCCTTACAATGAGCAGTTCTTC.

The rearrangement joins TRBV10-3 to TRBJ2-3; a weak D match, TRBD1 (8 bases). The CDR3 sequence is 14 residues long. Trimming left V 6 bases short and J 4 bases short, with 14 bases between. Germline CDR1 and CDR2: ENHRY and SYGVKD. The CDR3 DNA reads TGTGCCATCAGGCGGACAGGGAGGGCAGATACGCAGTATTTT. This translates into CAIRRTGRADTQYF.

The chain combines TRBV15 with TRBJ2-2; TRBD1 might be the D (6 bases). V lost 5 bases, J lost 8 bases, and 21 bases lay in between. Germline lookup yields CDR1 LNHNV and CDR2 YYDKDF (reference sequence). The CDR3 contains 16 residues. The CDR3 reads CATSPGTFSDGGELFF. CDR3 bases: TGTGCCACCAGCCCCGGGACATTCTCGGATGGTGGGGAGCTGTTTTTT. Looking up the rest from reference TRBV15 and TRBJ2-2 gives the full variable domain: DAMVIQNPRYQVTQFGKPVTLSCSQTLNHNVMYWYQQKSSQAPKLLFHYYDKDFNNEADTPDNFQSRRPNTSFCFLDIRSPGLGDTAMYLCATSPGTFSDGGELFFGEGSRLTVL.

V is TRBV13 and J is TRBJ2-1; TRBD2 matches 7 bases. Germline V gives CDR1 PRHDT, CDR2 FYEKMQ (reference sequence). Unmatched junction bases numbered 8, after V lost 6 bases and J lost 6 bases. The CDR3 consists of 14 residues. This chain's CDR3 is CASRSGGSGNEQFF. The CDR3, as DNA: TGTGCCAGCAGGTCCGGGGGGTCAGGCAATGAGCAGTTCTTC.

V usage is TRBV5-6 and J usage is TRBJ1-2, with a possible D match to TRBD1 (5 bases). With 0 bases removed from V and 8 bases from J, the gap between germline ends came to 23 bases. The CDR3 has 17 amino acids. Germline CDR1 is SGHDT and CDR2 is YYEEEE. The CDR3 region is CASSLAGRGGTMEGYTF. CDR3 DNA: TGTGCCAGCAGCTTGGCCGGTAGGGGTGGTACTATGGAAGGCTACACCTTC.

The CDR3 sequence: CASSDYGGGNTGELFF. CDR3 coding DNA: TGTGCCAGCAGTGACTATGGCGGGGGGAACACCGGGGAGCTGTTTTTT. This chain uses TRBV2 with TRBJ2-2, with 7 bases lining up with TRBD2. CDR1 is SNHLY and CDR2 is FYNNEI in the germline V gene. The V and J ends lost 3 bases and 1 base, in that order; junction bases with no gene match: 5. CDR3 length: 16 amino acids.

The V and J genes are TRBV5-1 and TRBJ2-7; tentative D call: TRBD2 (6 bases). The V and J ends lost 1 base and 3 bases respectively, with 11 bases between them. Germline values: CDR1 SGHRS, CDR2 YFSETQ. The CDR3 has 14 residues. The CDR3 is CASSLNSGYYEQYF. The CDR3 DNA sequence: TGCGCCAGCAGCTTGAATAGCGGATACTACGAGCAGTACTTC.

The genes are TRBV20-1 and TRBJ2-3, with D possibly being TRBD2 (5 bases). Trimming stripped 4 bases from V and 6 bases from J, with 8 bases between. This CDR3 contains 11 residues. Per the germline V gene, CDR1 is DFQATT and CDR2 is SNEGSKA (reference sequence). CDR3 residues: CSANRGDTQYF. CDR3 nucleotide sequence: TGCAGTGCTAACCGAGGGGATACGCAGTATTTT.